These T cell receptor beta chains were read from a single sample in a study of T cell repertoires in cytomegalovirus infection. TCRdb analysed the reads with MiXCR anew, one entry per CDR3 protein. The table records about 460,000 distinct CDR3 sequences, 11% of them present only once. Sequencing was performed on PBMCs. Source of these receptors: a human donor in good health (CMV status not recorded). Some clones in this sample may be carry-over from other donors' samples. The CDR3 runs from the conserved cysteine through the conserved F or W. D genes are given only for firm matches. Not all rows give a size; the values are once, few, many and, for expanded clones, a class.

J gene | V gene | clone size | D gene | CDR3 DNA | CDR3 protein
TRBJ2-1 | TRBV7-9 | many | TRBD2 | TGTGCCAGCAGCCCACGGTCCCCTAGCGGGGGGCCCAATGAGCAGTTCTTC | CASSPRSPSGGPNEQFF
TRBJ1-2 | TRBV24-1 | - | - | TGTGCCACCAGTGACGAGGGGACGGACTATGGCTACACCTTC | CATSDEGTDYGYTF
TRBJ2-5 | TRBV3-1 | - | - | TGTGCCAGCAGCCCGGGGGTGACTCAAGAGACCCAGTACTTC | CASSPGVTQETQYF
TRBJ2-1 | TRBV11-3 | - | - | TGTGCCAGCAGCAAACCGGACGTCGCGTTC | CASSKPDVAF
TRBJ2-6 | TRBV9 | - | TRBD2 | TGTGCCAGCAGCGTAGGGGCTAGCGGGAGTGGTGGGGCCAACGTCCTGACTTTC | CASSVGASGSGGANVLTF
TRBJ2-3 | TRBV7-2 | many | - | TGTGCCAGCAGCCCGAGCGGGTTCACAGATACGCAGTATTTT | CASSPSGFTDTQYF
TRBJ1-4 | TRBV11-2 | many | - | TGTGCCAGCTCGACGGTCGGTAGGACCGGTAATGAAAAACTGTTTTTT | CASSTVGRTGNEKLFF
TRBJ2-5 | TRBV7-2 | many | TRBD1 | TGTGCCAGCAGCTTATGGGGACAGGGGGCATGGAAGACCCAGTACTTC | CASSLWGQGAWKTQYF
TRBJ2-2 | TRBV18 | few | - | TGTGCCAGCTCGCCGCGGCAGGCGAACACCGGGGAGCTGTTTTTT | CASSPRQANTGELFF
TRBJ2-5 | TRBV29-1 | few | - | TGCAGCCTTTCGGACGCCCCAATGACCCAGTACTTC | CSLSDAPMTQYF
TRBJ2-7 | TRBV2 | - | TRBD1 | TGTGCCAGCAGAATCGGGACAGGGCCACACGAGCAGTACTTC | CASRIGTGPHEQYF
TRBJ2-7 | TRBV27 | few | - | TGTGCCAGCAGTTCCTCGAAGGACCTATCTTACGAGCAGTACTTC | CASSSSKDLSYEQYF
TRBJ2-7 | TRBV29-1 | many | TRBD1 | TGCAGCGGGTCGACAGGGGCCGAGCAGTACTTC | CSGSTGAEQYF
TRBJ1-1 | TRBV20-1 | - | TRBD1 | TGCAGTGCTCCGACAGGGAGTGACACTGAAGCTTTCTTT | CSAPTGSDTEAFF
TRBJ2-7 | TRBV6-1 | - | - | TGTGCCAGCAGAGACCCGGGACGGAGCCGCGAGCAGTACTTC | CASRDPGRSREQYF
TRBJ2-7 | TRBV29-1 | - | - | TGCAGCGTTGAAGGGGACGGTCTCTCCTACGAGCAGTACTTC | CSVEGDGLSYEQYF
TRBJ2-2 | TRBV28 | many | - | TGTGCCATCCTAAGGACGGGGAACACCGGGGAGCTGTTTTTT | CAILRTGNTGELFF
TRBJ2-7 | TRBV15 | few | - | TGTGCCACCAGCAGAGATAGAGACAGGCCACACTTC | CATSRDRDRPHF
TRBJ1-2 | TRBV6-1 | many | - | TGTGCCAGCAGCGCGACGGGGACACTTGGAGCTAACTATGGCTACACCTTC | CASSATGTLGANYGYTF
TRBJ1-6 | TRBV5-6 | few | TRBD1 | TGTGCCAGCAGCCTGGGGCCCTCAGGGGGGCATTCACCCCTCCACTTT | CASSLGPSGGHSPLHF
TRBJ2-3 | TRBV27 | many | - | TGTGCCAGCAAGGCGGAACTCACAGATACGCAGTATTTT | CASKAELTDTQYF
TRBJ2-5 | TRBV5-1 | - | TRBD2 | TGCGCCAGCAGCTCGGGGACTAGCGGGAGAGCGGAAGGAACCCAGTACTTC | CASSSGTSGRAEGTQYF